In its sample, the clone carrying this T cell receptor (beta chain) was seen a few times. Given a much more abundant clone one base away, this may be a read error. CDR3 length: 18 amino acids. V lost 10 bases and J 0 bases, leaving 25 bases between the germline ends. Germline loops: CDR1 LGHDT, CDR2 YNNKEL (reference sequence). TCRdb re-called the 5' RACE reads through MiXCR, storing one row per CDR3 protein. Among about 36,000 distinct CDR3 sequences listed, over 5.5% were seen once. This entry belongs to a study of CD8 T cells in ankylosing spondylitis. The chain joins TRBV3-1 to TRBJ2-4, with D possibly TRBD2 on 7 matching bases. This sequence originates from a male donor with ankylosing spondylitis or in good health (not recorded which). The sample comprised blood, either unsorted or a sorted T cell fraction (not recorded which). The CDR3, as DNA: TGTGCCATCACCACACCGGGGGCGGGGGTAGGAGCCAAAAACATTCAGTACTTC. Protein sequence: CAITTPGAGVGAKNIQYF.